The next 29 T cell receptor beta chains were all read from a single sample in a study of cytotoxic CD8 clonotypes in ibrutinib-treated CLL. The repertoire was sequenced with immunoSEQ multiplex PCR; TCRdb's copy has only in-frame clones and lacks some. The sample consists of about 21,000 clones, roughly 80% of them appearing once. The starting material was PBMCs, obtained before ibrutinib treatment. All receptors derive from a human donor with chronic lymphocytic leukemia.

This chain joins TRBV5-4 and TRBJ2-5, with unresolved D. The CDR3 spans 14 residues. CDR1 is SGHNT and CDR2 is YYREEE in the germline V gene (reference sequence). The V gene lost 0 bases and the J gene lost 7 bases, with 13 bases spanning the gap. CDR3 nucleotides: TGTGCCAGCAGCTTGGGATCCCCAAGAGCGACCCAGTACTTC. Protein product: CASSLGSPRATQYF.

The chain joins TRBV11-2 to TRBJ1-1, with unresolved D. Germline V gives CDR1 SGHAT, CDR2 FQNNGV. Trimming took off 2 bases at V and 0 bases at J, with 10 bases between the two ends. The CDR3 covers 15 residues. The CDR3 loop is CASSLLIQLNTEAFF. In DNA form, the CDR3 reads TGTGCCAGCAGCTTACTTATACAGCTGAACACTGAAGCTTTCTTT.

The chain has TRBV9 and TRBJ1-6, with D tentatively TRBD1 (6 bases). Germline assignment: CDR1 SGDLS and CDR2 YYNGEE. V lost 2 bases and J lost 10, with 13 bases in between. This CDR3 has 14 amino acids. CDR3 sequence (DNA): TGTGCCAGCAGCGTCTTAGGGGGGACCTCACCCCTCCACTTT. Translation gives CASSVLGGTSPLHF.

V usage is TRBV30 and J usage is TRBJ2-2, with D maybe TRBD2 (5 bases). The CDR3 has 13 residues. Trimming took 0 bases from V and 12 from J, leaving 14 bases between them. Germline V CDR1 and CDR2: GTSNPN, SVGIG (reference sequence). The DNA for the CDR3 is TGTGCCTGGAGTGTGAAGGGAGCAGGAAAGCTGTTTTTT. Encoded protein: CAWSVKGAGKLFF.

The rearrangement uses TRBV11-2 and TRBJ1-1, with 7 bases matching TRBD1. The germline gives CDR1 SGHAT, CDR2 FQNNGV. The V and J ends lost 1 base and 11 bases, in that order; junction bases with no gene match: 4. The CDR3 contains 12 residues. The CDR3 reads CASSLGTGVAFF. For the CDR3, the DNA is TGTGCCAGCAGCTTAGGGACAGGAGTCGCTTTCTTT.

The chain couples TRBV5-5 to TRBJ1-6, with D unresolved. With 2 bases removed from V and 5 bases from J, the gap between germline ends came to 8 bases. The CDR3 is 14 residues long. The germline gives CDR1 SGHKS, CDR2 YYEKEE (reference sequence). CDR3 sequence reads: CASSLRNDNSPLHF. In nucleotides, the CDR3 is TGTGCCAGCAGCTTAAGAAATGATAATTCACCCCTCCACTTT.

The V and J genes are TRBV18 and TRBJ2-3; no reliable D call. Trimming stripped 5 bases from V and 6 bases from J, with 9 bases between. The CDR3 has 12 amino acids. The germline V gene encodes CDR1 KGHSH and CDR2 LQKENI. CDR3 DNA: TGTGCCAGCTCATCCCTCATCGATACGCAGTATTTT. Protein product: CASSSLIDTQYF.

The chain is built from TRBV6-1 and TRBJ1-2, with a weak D call TRBD1 (5 bases). The CDR3 totals 14 residues. The germline gives CDR1 MNHNS, CDR2 SASEGT. V lost 5 bases, J lost 0 bases, and 10 bases lay in between. Here the CDR3 DNA reads TGTGCCAGCAGTTGGGACGGAACTAACTATGGCTACACCTTC. This codes for CASSWDGTNYGYTF.

This clone was counted once. The chain joins TRBV28 to TRBJ1-5; no firm D call. With 6 bases removed from V and 1 base from J, the gap between germline ends came to 10 bases. Germline V lookup: CDR1 MDHEN, CDR2 SYDVKM. This CDR3 has 14 residues. In DNA form, the CDR3 reads TGTGCCAGCAGCCGGGGTGGGAGCAATCAGCCCCAGCATTTT. As protein: CASSRGGSNQPQHF.

The chain's CDR3 is CASSSFTGGDGYTF. The CDR3 nucleotides read TGTGCCAGCAGCTCCTTTACAGGGGGCGATGGCTACACCTTC. The gene calls are TRBV7-2 and TRBJ1-2, with TRBD1 matching 9 bases. Germline CDR1 is SGHTA and CDR2 is FQGNSA. This CDR3 region has 14 residues. V dropped 4 bases and J dropped 6; count of bases not matched to a gene: 6.

In its sample, this clone was seen a few times. This chain uses TRBV7-3 with TRBJ1-2, with unresolved D. The CDR3 runs 15 residues. Germline V gives CDR1 SGHTA, CDR2 FQGTGA. V lost 1 base and J 8 bases, leaving 17 bases between the germline ends. Here the CDR3 DNA reads TGTGCCAGCAGCTTAATGTCGGGAGCCGCCGAGGGCTACACCTTC. Translating gives CASSLMSGAAEGYTF.

The chain links TRBV6-6 to TRBJ1-1, with D uncertain. Germline lookup yields CDR1 MNHNY and CDR2 SVGAGI (reference sequence). V shed 5 bases and J shed 3 bases, with 7 bases lying between them. The CDR3 spans 12 residues. The CDR3 is CASSDYDTEAFF. The CDR3 DNA follows: TGTGCCAGCAGTGACTACGACACTGAAGCTTTCTTT.

The chain has TRBV7-2 and TRBJ2-5, with 10 bases fitting TRBD2. This CDR3 contains 17 residues. The V gene's germline CDR1 is SGHTA and CDR2 FQGNSA. The V and J ends lost 6 bases and 5 bases, in that order; junction bases with no gene match: 15. CDR3 in amino acids: CASRIGASGGARETQYF. The CDR3 DNA reads as TGTGCCAGCAGAATAGGGGCCAGCGGGGGGGCTCGGGAGACCCAGTACTTC.

The chain joins TRBV18 to TRBJ2-7, with TRBD1 identical over 9 bases. Unmatched junction bases numbered 9, after V lost 6 bases and J lost 6 bases. The CDR3 is made up of 14 amino acids. Per germline, CDR1 KGHSH and CDR2 LQKENI. CDR3 region: CASSSLQGAGEQYF. DNA for the CDR3: TGTGCCAGCTCCTCATTACAGGGGGCGGGCGAGCAGTACTTC.

The chain is built from TRBV30 and TRBJ2-5; TRBD2 is a possible D gene (5 bases). CDR3 length: 13 amino acids. V gave up 2 bases and J gave up 1 base, with 8 bases separating them. CDR1 GTSNPN and CDR2 SVGIG come from the germline V gene (reference sequence). CDR3 nucleotides: TGTGCCTGGAGTAGAGGGATCCAAGAGACCCAGTACTTC. Amino acids: CAWSRGIQETQYF.

The V gene is TRBV2, the J gene TRBJ2-2, with 13 bases that match TRBD2. With 6 bases clipped from V and 6 bases from J, the junction kept 7 bases outside the gene matches. The V gene's germline CDR1 is SNHLY and CDR2 FYNNEI. CDR3 size: 16 residues. CDR3 DNA: TGTGCCAGCAGCCCAACAGGACTAGCGGGGGCCGGGGAGCTGTTTTTT. This sequence encodes CASSPTGLAGAGELFF.

This sequence joins TRBV11-2 and TRBJ1-1, with 8 bases matching TRBD1. The CDR3 runs to 14 residues. Germline V CDR1 and CDR2: SGHAT, FQNNGV. The trim removed 4 bases at V and 4 bases at J, leaving 5 bases unmatched. CDR3 sequence reads: CASSSSGGVTEAFF. The DNA for the CDR3 is TGTGCCAGCAGCTCCTCAGGGGGCGTCACTGAAGCTTTCTTT.

The CDR3 DNA follows: TGTGCCATCACCCGAGGGGGGGAGATCACAGATACGCAGTATTTT. Translated, it gives CAITRGGEITDTQYF. The rearrangement joins TRBV10-3 to TRBJ2-3; D might be TRBD2 (7 bases). Germline lookup yields CDR1 ENHRY and CDR2 SYGVKD. The CDR3 has 15 amino acids. Trimming stripped 7 bases from V and 2 bases from J, with 16 bases between.

This chain links TRBV28 with TRBJ2-7, with a tentative D call TRBD1 (6 bases). The V gene lost 6 bases and the J gene lost 3 bases, with 18 bases spanning the gap. The CDR3 consists of 15 residues. Germline CDR1 and CDR2: MDHEN and SYDVKM. CDR3 sequence: CASSSSTGPHYEQYF. As DNA, the CDR3 is TGTGCCAGCAGCTCGTCCACAGGGCCCCACTACGAGCAGTACTTC.

The gene calls are TRBV19 and TRBJ2-7; the D gene could be TRBD1 or TRBD2 (5 bases each). Per the germline V gene, CDR1 is LNHDA and CDR2 is SQIVND (reference sequence). The CDR3 is made up of 16 amino acids. The ends were cut back, 3 bases at V and 0 bases at J, with 15 bases in the middle. CDR3 sequence: CASSMFVGVTSYEQYF. CDR3 DNA sequence: TGTGCCAGTAGTATGTTTGTGGGGGTCACCTCCTACGAGCAGTACTTC. Complete variable domain (other parts from reference TRBV19 and TRBJ2-7): DGGITQSPKYLFRKEGQNVTLSCEQNLNHDAMYWYRQDPGQGLRLIYYSQIVNDFQKGDIAEGYSVSREKKESFPLTVTSAQKNPTAFYLCASSMFVGVTSYEQYFGPGTRLTVT.

The V call is TRBV19, the J call TRBJ1-1, with 8 bases fitting TRBD1. This CDR3 spans 14 amino acids. The germline V gene encodes CDR1 LNHDA and CDR2 SQIVND (reference sequence). The J segment lost 2 bases and the V segment lost 7 bases, leaving 6 bases of the junction unmatched. The CDR3: CASKTRGRNTEAFF. The CDR3 coding sequence is TGTGCCAGTAAGACCAGGGGGCGAAACACTGAAGCTTTCTTT.

CDR3 bases: TGTGCCAGCAGCAAAAACCAGGGTGGGTATAGCTCCTATAATTCACCCCTCCACTTT. This sequence encodes CASSKNQGGYSSYNSPLHF. J is TRBJ1-6 and V is TRBV21-1; TRBD1, the table's D call, lacks a check against the DNA. TRBV21-1 is reported as a pseudogene. This CDR3 region has 19 residues.

The V call is TRBV9, the J call TRBJ1-4; 11 nucleotides align to TRBD1. The CDR3 length is 14 residues. Germline V lookup: CDR1 SGDLS, CDR2 YYNGEE. Trimming at V came to 3 bases and at J to 8 bases, leaving 3 bases not matched to a gene. CDR3 loop: CASSGTGGKEKLFF. Written as DNA, the CDR3 is TGTGCCAGCAGCGGGACAGGGGGCAAAGAAAAACTGTTTTTT.

The genes are TRBV7-2 and TRBJ2-7; D is tentatively TRBD1 or TRBD2 (6 bases each). Trimming stripped 3 bases from V and 6 bases from J, with 15 bases between. The length of the CDR3 is 14 residues. Germline-derived CDR1 and CDR2 are SGHTA and FQGNSA. This CDR3 reads CASSFRGLAGEQYF. The CDR3 bases are TGTGCCAGCAGCTTTCGGGGGCTAGCTGGCGAGCAGTACTTC.

This chain connects TRBV5-5 to TRBJ2-1; 10 nucleotides agree with TRBD2. Germline V gene data show CDR1 as SGHKS and CDR2 as YYEKEE (reference sequence). The CDR3 spans 16 residues. Germline trimming cut 0 bases from V and 13 bases from J; bases unmatched to any gene: 13. The CDR3 region has the DNA TGTGCCAGCAGCTTGGTATTTCGAGCGGGGGGGCTAGGACAGTTCTTC. Its protein is CASSLVFRAGGLGQFF.

This chain links TRBV10-3 with TRBJ2-5; D is unclear. Germline CDR1 and CDR2: ENHRY and SYGVKD. This CDR3 spans 13 amino acids. The V end lost 1 base, the J end lost 5 bases, and 8 bases lay between the germline ends. The CDR3 loop reads CAISELGGETQYF. CDR3 DNA sequence: TGTGCCATCAGTGAGTTAGGTGGCGAGACCCAGTACTTC.

The rearrangement links TRBV11-3 to TRBJ2-2, with D unclear. The CDR3 has 14 residues. Trimming removed 5 bases at V and 6 bases at J, with 13 bases between. Germline V gives CDR1 SGHNT, CDR2 YENEEA. The CDR3 DNA is TGTGCCAGCAGCCTTCGTCCAGCCGCCGGGGAGCTGTTTTTT. This encodes CASSLRPAAGELFF.

This clone showed up just a few times. V gene TRBV5-4 combines with J gene TRBJ1-3; tentative D call: TRBD1 (6 bases). Trimming cost V 7 bases and J 1 base, with 12 bases left between them. The CDR3 is 14 amino acids. Germline V CDR1 and CDR2: SGHNT, YYREEE (reference sequence). CDR3 nucleotide sequence: TGTGCCAGCCACAAAGGGGGATCTGGAAACACCATATATTTT. Amino acid sequence: CASHKGGSGNTIYF. The complete variable domain, with remaining parts taken from reference TRBV5-4 and TRBJ1-3, reads ETGVTQSPTHLIKTRGQQVTLRCSSQSGHNTVSWYQQALGQGPQFIFQYYREEENGRGNFPPRFSGLQFPNYSSELNVNALELDDSALYLCASHKGGSGNTIYFGEGSWLTVV.

The rearrangement links TRBV19 to TRBJ2-3; 12 nucleotides agree with TRBD2. Germline-derived CDR1 and CDR2 are LNHDA and SQIVND (reference sequence). The junction had 16 bases not matched to a gene; V was cut back by 10 bases and J by 2 bases. CDR3 length: 18 amino acids. The CDR3 loop reads CATVPRRLAGATTDTQYF. Written as DNA, the CDR3 is TGTGCCACCGTCCCCCGTCGACTAGCGGGGGCGACCACAGATACGCAGTATTTT.